The 3 T cell receptor beta chains given below trace back to one sample, sequenced in a study of OX40 agonist ivuxolimab in advanced cancers. TCRdb's table, derived via immunoSEQ multiplex PCR, lists solely in-frame clones and lacks some. The sample lists 30,000 to 40,000 clones, roughly 89% occurring once. Sequences were derived from CD4+ or CD8+ T cells sorted from blood, sampled in a trial of the OX40 agonist ivuxolimab. The receptors derive from an adult with an advanced solid tumor such as melanoma, head and neck, liver or kidney cancer.

V is TRBV19 and J is TRBJ1-1; D possibly corresponds to TRBD1 (6 bases). Germline V gene sequence: CDR1 LNHDA, CDR2 SQIVND (reference sequence). Deletions cut 3 bases from V and 8 bases from J, with 13 bases between. The CDR3 is 13 amino acids. In DNA, the CDR3 is TGTGCCAGTAGTATTCCCGGACAGAGCGAAGCTTTCTTT. Translation: CASSIPGQSEAFF.

The chain recombines TRBV29-1 with TRBJ2-2, with a weak D call TRBD1 (6 bases). The germline V gene has CDR1 SQVTM and CDR2 ANQGSEA. This CDR3 region has 11 residues. CDR3 residues: CSLGGTGELFF. In DNA form, the CDR3 reads TGCAGTTTAGGGGGCACCGGGGAGCTGTTTTTT.

The V call is TRBV28, the J call TRBJ2-7; D perhaps matches TRBD1 (5 bases). Germline V gene sequence: CDR1 MDHEN, CDR2 SYDVKM. Deletions cut 5 bases from V and 4 bases from J, with 15 bases between. There are 14 residues in the CDR3. For the CDR3, the DNA is TGTGCCAGCAGTAAACCAGGACAAGAGTACGAGCAGTACTTC. Its translation: CASSKPGQEYEQYF. The full variable domain, its missing parts supplied by reference TRBV28 and TRBJ2-7, is DVKVTQSSRYLVKRTGEKVFLECVQDMDHENMFWYRQDPGLGLRLIYFSYDVKMKEKGDIPEGYSVSREKKERFSLILESASTNQTSMYLCASSKPGQEYEQYFGPGTRLTVT.